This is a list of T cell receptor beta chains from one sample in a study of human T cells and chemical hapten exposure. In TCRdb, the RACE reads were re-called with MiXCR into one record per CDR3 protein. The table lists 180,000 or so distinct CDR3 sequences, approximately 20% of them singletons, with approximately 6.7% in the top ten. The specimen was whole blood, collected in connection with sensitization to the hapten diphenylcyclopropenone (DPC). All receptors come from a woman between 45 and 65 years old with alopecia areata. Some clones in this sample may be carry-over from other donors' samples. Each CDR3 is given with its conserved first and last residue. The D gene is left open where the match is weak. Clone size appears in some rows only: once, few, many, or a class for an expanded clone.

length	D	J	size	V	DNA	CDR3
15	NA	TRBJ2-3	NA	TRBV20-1	TGCAGTGCTAGAGAACGGAGCAGTAGCACAGATACGCAGTATTTT	CSARERSSSTDTQYF
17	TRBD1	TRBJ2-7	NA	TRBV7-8	TGTGCCAGCAGCTTAGAAGGGACAGCGAAAGCTATCTACGAGCAGTACTTC	CASSLEGTAKAIYEQYF
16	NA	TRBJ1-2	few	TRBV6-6	TGTGCCAGCAGTTACTCAAAAGAGGGATCTCCCTATGGCTACACCTTC	CASSYSKEGSPYGYTF
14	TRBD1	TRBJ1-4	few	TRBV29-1	TGCAGCGCCAGCCTAACAGGGGCCAATGAAAAACTGTTTTTT	CSASLTGANEKLFF
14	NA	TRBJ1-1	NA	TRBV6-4	TGTGCCAGCAGAGCGACAGGAAGGGACACTGAAGCTTTCTTT	CASRATGRDTEAFF
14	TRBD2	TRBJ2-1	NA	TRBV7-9	TGTGCCAGCCGGGGACTAGCGGGAGCAAACGAGCAGTTCTTC	CASRGLAGANEQFF
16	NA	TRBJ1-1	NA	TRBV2	TGTGCCAGCAGGGCGTGGGGGAATTTAATGAACACTGAAGCTTTCTTT	CASRAWGNLMNTEAFF
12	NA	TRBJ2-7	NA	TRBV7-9	TGTGCCAGCAGCGTCCAGGGGCACGAGCAGTACTTC	CASSVQGHEQYF
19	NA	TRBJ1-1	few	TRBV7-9	TGTGCCAGCAGCTTAGAGGATCTTTGGGGAGGGGGGGAAACCACTGAAGCTTTCTTT	CASSLEDLWGGGETTEAFF
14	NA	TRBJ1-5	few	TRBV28	TGTGCCAGCAGATTGCACAGCCGCAATCAGCCCCAGCATTTT	CASRLHSRNQPQHF
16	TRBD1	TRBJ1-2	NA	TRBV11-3	TGTGCCAGCAGCTTACCATTGGACAGGAGGACCTATGGCTACACCTTC	CASSLPLDRRTYGYTF
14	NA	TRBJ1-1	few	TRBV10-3	TGTGCCATCAGAGATGGACTAGAGGCTTATGAAGCTTTCTTT	CAIRDGLEAYEAFF
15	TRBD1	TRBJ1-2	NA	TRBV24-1	TGTGCCACCAGTGTAAGGACAGGATTGAGCTATGGCTACACCTTC	CATSVRTGLSYGYTF
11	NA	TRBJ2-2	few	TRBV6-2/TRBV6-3	TGTGCCAGCAGTTACTCGAGGGAGCTGTTTTTT	CASSYSRELFF
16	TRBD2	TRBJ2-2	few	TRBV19	TGTGCCAGTACCATGAGTCCAGCGGGAAACACCGGGGAGCTGTTTTTT	CASTMSPAGNTGELFF
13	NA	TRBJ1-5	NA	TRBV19	TGTGCCAGCTCCCCCGGGCCCAGGCAGCCCCAGCATTTT	CASSPGPRQPQHF
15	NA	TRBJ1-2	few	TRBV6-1	TGTGCCAGCAGTGAAGGGACACCTGCTGCCTATGGCTACACCTTC	CASSEGTPAAYGYTF
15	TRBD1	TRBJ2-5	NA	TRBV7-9	TGTGCCAGCAGCCGACGTGGCACAGGGGGAGAGACCCAGTACTTC	CASSRRGTGGETQYF
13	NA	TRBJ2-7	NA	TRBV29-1	TGCAGCGTTATGACCGACAGGCGCTACGAGCAGTACTTC	CSVMTDRRYEQYF
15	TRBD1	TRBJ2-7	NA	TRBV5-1	TGCGCCAGCAGCTTGGATGGGACAGGGGCCTACGAGCAGTACTTC	CASSLDGTGAYEQYF
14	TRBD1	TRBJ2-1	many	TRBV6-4	TGTGCCAGCAGTCTGGACAGGGCTTACAATGAGCAGTTCTTC	CASSLDRAYNEQFF
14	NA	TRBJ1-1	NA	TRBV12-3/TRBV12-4	TGTGCCAGCAGTCAGGGACGGCGGAACACTGAAGCTTTCTTT	CASSQGRRNTEAFF